The present TCR beta chain was sequenced within a study of blood T cell repertoires in COVID-19. Whole-study context: The United States, Italy and Spain supplied acute and convalescent COVID-19 samples. Nucleic acid was either cDNA or gDNA, and it came from T cells, B-cell-depleted T cells, or PBMCs.

Authors' analysis steps: Counts of nucleated cells, estimated from reference gene primer amplification, were obtained. Sequencing was performed with immunoSEQ multiplex PCR; in TCRdb, only in-frame clones are kept and a portion is missing. V and J calls and clone size are given by that table; D and trimming were obtained from the DNA. The sample includes 15,000 to 20,000 clones, around nine tenths of them seen just once. This receptor was obtained from a human donor in a cohort sampled during active COVID-19. Source material: peripheral blood.

CDR3 bases: TGCGCCAGCAGCCAAGATTATCGGACTAGAAAAGAGACCCAGTACTTC. As protein: CASSQDYRTRKETQYF. The rearrangement joins TRBV4-1 to TRBJ2-5; 7 bases map to TRBD2. This CDR3 contains 16 residues. The V gene end was trimmed by 0 bases and the J gene end by 3 bases; junction bases not matched to a gene: 7. CDR1 is MGHRA and CDR2 is YSYEKL in the germline V gene.